This T cell receptor beta chain was documented in a study of regulatory T cells in long-lasting Graves disease. For the study at large: Persistence in Graves' disease required over 5 years of antithyroid drugs plus positive TSH receptor antibodies. Study findings and constraints: The TCR repertoire of persistent Graves' patients was less diverse than that of newly diagnosed ones.

This clonotype was recorded many times. Antigen unknown. Arm-PCR with iRepertoire HTBI primers amplified the CDR3 regions for these TCR beta libraries. MiXCR was run by TCRdb on the multiplex PCR reads, yielding one entry per CDR3 protein. The sample lists more than 300,000 distinct CDR3 sequences, roughly 20% occurring once. Time point indicated: persistent/refractory GD, antithyroid drugs over 5 years with positive TRAb. PBMC RNA served as the TCR library source. The material was peripheral blood mononuclear cells (PBMCs), obtained when the disease was refractory, from a patient treated with antithyroid drugs. The sequence came from a middle-aged woman with Graves disease.

This CDR3 reads CASSSLTLGTQYF. CDR3 sequence (DNA): TGTGCCAGCAGTTCCCTAACCTTGGGGACCCAGTACTTC. The chain joins TRBV6-5 to TRBJ2-5; D remains ambiguous. The CDR3 has 13 residues. V was trimmed by 4 bases and J by 7 bases, leaving 13 bases between them. The V gene's germline CDR1 is MNHEY and CDR2 SVGAGI.